This entry is about one T cell receptor (beta chain). The PCR used 60 Vbeta and 13 Jbeta primers. Only in-frame clones appear in the TCRdb table, and some are missing; sequencing was by immunoSEQ multiplex PCR. The sample shows 130,000 to 150,000 clones, over 70% of them seen only once. As for the donors, each was a healthy bone marrow donor. This CDR3 spans 15 amino acids. From germline, CDR1 is SGHVT and CDR2 SQSDAQ. V lost 0 bases and J lost 8, with 16 bases in between. This sample is part of a study of cytomegalovirus exposure and HLA in healthy donors. The gene calls are TRBV7-4 and TRBJ2-5, with D maybe TRBD1 (5 bases). The sequence derives from a man aged 40-49 years in good health and CMV-seronegative. Sequencing was carried out using PBMCs. The CDR3 spells CASSLALNHRRTQYF. CDR3 sequence (DNA): TGTGCCAGCAGCTTAGCCTTGAACCACAGGAGAACCCAGTACTTC.